This T cell receptor (beta chain) was documented in a study of long-term antiretroviral therapy in people with HIV. It was version v3.0 of the immunoSEQ assay that was run at survey level. Profiled with immunoSEQ multiplex PCR; TCRdb holds only in-frame clones, not every one. The profile shows about 14,000 clones, around four fifths of them singletons. Held in samples before DNA extraction were roughly 0.9-11 million cryopreserved PBMC. Study-wide points: Blood sampling spanned 2004 to 2017, possibly under older ART regimens.

Looked up from germline, CDR1 is SGHRS and CDR2 is YFSETQ. Trimming removed 3 bases from V and 5 bases from J; junction bases left unmatched: 9. There are 17 residues in the CDR3. As concerns this clone: Antigen: not known.

This TCR was recovered from a man in his forties or fifties with HIV. The J gene is TRBJ2-5, the V gene TRBV5-1, with TRBD2 matching 14 bases. Sample: unsorted PBMCs, taken 1.3 years before starting antiretroviral therapy. DNA for the CDR3: TGCGCCAGCAGCTCGGGATTGGGACTAGCGGGGGCTGAGACCCAGTACTTC. Amino acid sequence: CASSSGLGLAGAETQYF.